The 8 T cell receptor beta chains below were found in one sample sequenced in a study of T cells after yellow fever vaccination. TCRdb independently ran MiXCR on the 5' RACE reads; one entry per CDR3 protein. This sample carries some 670,000 distinct CDR3 sequences, about 12% of them seen once, and the ten largest clones take 14% to 15%. Sequencing was performed on PBMCs, taken on the day of the yellow fever booster vaccination. The receptors were gathered from a man aged 25-45 years who received the YFV17D yellow fever vaccine.

The CDR3 region has the DNA TGCGCCAGCAGCCAAGAGGAGGGGACGGGTGGCTACACCTTC. The encoded protein is CASSQEEGTGGYTF. The chain has TRBV4-1 and TRBJ1-2; tentative D call: TRBD1 (5 bases). The CDR3 has 14 amino acids. The germline gives CDR1 MGHRA, CDR2 YSYEKL. The V end lost 0 bases, the J end lost 7 bases, and 12 bases lay between the germline ends.

This clonotype has only a few counts. The chain recombines TRBV29-1 with TRBJ1-1; D is possibly TRBD1 (5 bases). The CDR3 extends over 13 amino acids. Germline V gives CDR1 SQVTM, CDR2 ANQGSEA. V lost 7 bases and J 2 bases, leaving 14 bases between the germline ends. CDR3 in amino acids: CSGQTTQNTEAFF. DNA of the CDR3: TGCAGCGGACAGACAACACAAAACACTGAAGCTTTCTTT.

The chain employs TRBV3-1 and TRBJ1-5; weak D call: TRBD1 (6 bases). With 11 bases removed from V and 0 bases from J, the gap between germline ends came to 17 bases. Germline V gives CDR1 LGHDT, CDR2 YNNKEL (reference sequence). The CDR3 sequence is 15 residues long. Here the CDR3 DNA reads TGTGCCTCCACCCCAGGGGCGAGTAGCAATCAGCCCCAGCATTTT. It codes for CASTPGASSNQPQHF.

V usage is TRBV13 and J usage is TRBJ2-7; 7 bases align to TRBD2. Germline lookup yields CDR1 PRHDT and CDR2 FYEKMQ (reference sequence). This CDR3 comprises 16 residues. V trimming: 5 bases; J trimming: 2 bases; junction bases outside the gene matches: 12. The CDR3 DNA is TGTGCCAGCAGCCCCTCGACTAGCCAGAGCCCCTACGAGCAGTACTTC. Translation: CASSPSTSQSPYEQYF.

The rearrangement uses TRBV20-1 and TRBJ2-5; TRBD1 aligns across 8 bases. V lost 4 bases and J lost 5; bases outside the gene matches: 12. This CDR3 has 15 amino acids. Germline V CDR1 and CDR2: DFQATT, SNEGSKA (reference sequence). In nucleotides, the CDR3 is TGCAGTGCTACAGGGGGACAGGCCCACGGGGAGACCCAGTACTTC. Its translation: CSATGGQAHGETQYF.

The sample holds a few counts of this clonotype. The gene calls are TRBV7-2 and TRBJ2-5; tentative D call: TRBD2 (7 bases). The germline V gene has CDR1 SGHTA and CDR2 FQGNSA. The V gene lost 5 bases and the J gene lost 1 base, with 11 bases spanning the gap. This CDR3 spans 14 amino acids. In nucleotides, the CDR3 is TGTGCCAGCAGCGGGAGGGGGGGCCAAGAGACCCAGTACTTC. Translated: CASSGRGGQETQYF.

This clonotype was detected a few times. The chain joins TRBV7-6 to TRBJ2-7; D perhaps matches TRBD2 (6 bases). The V end lost 4 bases, the J end lost 4 bases, and 14 bases lay between the germline ends. The CDR3 totals 14 residues. Per germline, CDR1 SGHVS and CDR2 FNYEAQ. CDR3 sequence reads: CASSWRDAAYEQYF. The CDR3 region has the DNA TGTGCCAGCAGCTGGCGGGACGCGGCTTACGAGCAGTACTTC.

The chain recombines TRBV6-2 or TRBV6-3 with TRBJ2-3; D is perhaps TRBD2 (6 bases). The CDR3 has 15 amino acids. V dropped 2 bases and J dropped 6 bases, with 15 bases sitting between them. Germline V gives CDR1 MNHEY, CDR2 SVGEGT. The CDR3: CASSYVAAAGDTQYF. The CDR3 bases are TGTGCCAGCAGTTACGTAGCGGCAGCTGGGGATACGCAGTATTTT.